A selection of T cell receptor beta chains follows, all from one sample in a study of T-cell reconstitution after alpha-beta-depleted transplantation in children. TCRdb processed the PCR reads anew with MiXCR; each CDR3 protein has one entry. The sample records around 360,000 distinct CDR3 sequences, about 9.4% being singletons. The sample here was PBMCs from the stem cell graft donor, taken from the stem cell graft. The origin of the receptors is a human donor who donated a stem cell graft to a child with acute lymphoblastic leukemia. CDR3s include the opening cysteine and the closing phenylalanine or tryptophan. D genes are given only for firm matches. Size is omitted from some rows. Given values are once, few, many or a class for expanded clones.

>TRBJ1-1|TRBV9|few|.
CASSEGGGLNTEAFF
TGTGCCAGCAGCGAAGGGGGGGGGCTGAACACTGAAGCTTTCTTT
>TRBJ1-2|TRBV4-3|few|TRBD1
CASSGPVGGRGHYGYTF
TGCGCCAGCAGTGGCCCCGTGGGGGGAAGGGGGCACTATGGCTACACCTTC
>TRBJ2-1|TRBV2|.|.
CARQGIGSGNEQFF
TGTGCCAGACAGGGGATCGGGAGCGGCAATGAGCAGTTCTTC
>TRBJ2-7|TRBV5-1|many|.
CASSLWTASSYEQYF
TGCGCCAGCAGCTTGTGGACTGCGAGCTCCTACGAGCAGTACTTC
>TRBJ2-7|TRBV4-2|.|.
CASSNSEWPYEQYF
TGTGCCAGCAGCAATTCGGAGTGGCCCTACGAGCAGTACTTC
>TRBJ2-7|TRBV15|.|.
CATSRDRWAGSHEQYF
TGTGCCACCAGCAGAGATCGATGGGCAGGGTCCCACGAGCAGTACTTC
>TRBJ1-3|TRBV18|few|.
CASSPSSGNTIYF
TGTGCCAGCTCACCTAGCTCTGGAAACACCATATATTTT
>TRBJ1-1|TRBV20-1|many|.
CSARVLDTEAFF
TGCAGTGCCCGGGTGTTGGACACTGAAGCTTTCTTT
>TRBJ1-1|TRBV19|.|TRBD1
CASSIGQGMMNTEAFF
TGTGCCAGTAGTATTGGACAGGGGATGATGAACACTGAAGCTTTCTTT
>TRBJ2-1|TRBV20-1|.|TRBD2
CSAEPYEASSGFYNEQFF
TGCAGTGCCGAACCCTACGAAGCCTCTAGCGGATTTTACAATGAGCAGTTCTTC
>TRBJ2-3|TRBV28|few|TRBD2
CASSLLAGDGDTQYF
TGTGCCAGCAGTTTGCTAGCGGGAGACGGAGATACGCAGTATTTT
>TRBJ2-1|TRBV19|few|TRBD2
CASSIVGLAGDEQFF
TGTGCCAGTAGTATAGTGGGACTAGCGGGAGATGAGCAGTTCTTC
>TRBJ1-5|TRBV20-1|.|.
CSASPSQPQHF
TGCAGTGCTAGTCCCTCTCAGCCCCAGCATTTT
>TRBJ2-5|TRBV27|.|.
CASSPLRATAAGETQYF
TGTGCCAGCAGTCCGCTACGGGCGACGGCGGCGGGAGAGACCCAGTACTTC
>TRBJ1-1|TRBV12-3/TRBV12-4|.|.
CASSSRQMNTEAFF
TGTGCCAGCAGTTCAAGACAGATGAACACTGAAGCTTTCTTT
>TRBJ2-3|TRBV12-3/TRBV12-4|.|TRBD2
CASSLEPAGGDYTDTQYF
TGTGCCAGCAGTTTGGAACCAGCGGGAGGGGATTACACAGATACGCAGTATTTT
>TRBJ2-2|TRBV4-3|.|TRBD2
CASSQDRGDPTGELFF
TGCGCCAGCAGCCAAGATCGGGGGGATCCCACCGGGGAGCTGTTTTTT
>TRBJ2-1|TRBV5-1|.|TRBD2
CASQGLADNEQFF
TGCGCCAGCCAGGGACTAGCGGACAATGAGCAGTTCTTC
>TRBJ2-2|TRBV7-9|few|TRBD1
CASSGWTGVEGRHTGELFF
TGTGCCAGCAGCGGCTGGACAGGGGTGGAGGGGCGCCACACCGGGGAGCTGTTTTTT
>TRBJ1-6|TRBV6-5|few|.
CASSNPRKGSRNSPLHF
TGTGCCAGCAGTAACCCGAGGAAGGGATCAAGGAATTCACCCCTCCACTTT
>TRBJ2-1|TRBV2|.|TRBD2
CASSGSLSYNEQFF
TGTGCCAGTAGCGGGAGTTTGTCCTACAATGAGCAGTTCTTC
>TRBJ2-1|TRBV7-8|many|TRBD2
CASSLASGSIQFF
TGTGCCAGCAGCCTTGCTAGCGGGAGCATACAGTTCTTC
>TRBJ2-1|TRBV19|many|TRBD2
CASSKPSGFYNEQFF
TGTGCCAGTAGTAAACCTAGCGGGTTCTACAATGAGCAGTTCTTC
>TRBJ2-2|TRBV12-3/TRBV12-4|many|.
CASSFRGTGTGELFF
TGTGCCAGCAGTTTTAGGGGGACGGGCACCGGGGAGCTGTTTTTT
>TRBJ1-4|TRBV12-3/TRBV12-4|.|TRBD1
CASNDRGGNEKLFF
TGTGCCAGCAATGACAGGGGAGGAAATGAAAAACTGTTTTTT
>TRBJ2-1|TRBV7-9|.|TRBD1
CASSPGQGLRNEQFF
TGTGCCAGCAGCCCTGGACAGGGGCTGCGCAATGAGCAGTTCTTC
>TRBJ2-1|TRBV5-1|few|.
CASSPTLPEQFF
TGCGCCAGCAGCCCCACCCTGCCTGAGCAGTTCTTC
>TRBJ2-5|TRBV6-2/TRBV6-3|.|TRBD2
CASSIGLAEGQETQYF
TGTGCCAGCAGTATCGGACTAGCGGAGGGCCAAGAGACCCAGTACTTC
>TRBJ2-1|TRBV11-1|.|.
CASSLAVQGHVVSYNEQFF
TGTGCCAGCAGCTTAGCGGTTCAGGGACATGTCGTGTCCTACAATGAGCAGTTCTTC
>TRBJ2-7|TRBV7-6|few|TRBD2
CASSPPGTSGLEQYF
TGTGCCAGCAGCCCACCCGGGACTAGCGGGCTCGAGCAGTACTTC
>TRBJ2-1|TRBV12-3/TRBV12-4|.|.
CASSLGTGVSYNEQFF
TGTGCCAGCAGTTTGGGGACGGGAGTTTCCTACAATGAGCAGTTCTTC
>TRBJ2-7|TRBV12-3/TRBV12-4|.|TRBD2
CASSFPTSGRFYEQYF
TGTGCCAGCAGTTTCCCGACTAGCGGGAGATTCTACGAGCAGTACTTC
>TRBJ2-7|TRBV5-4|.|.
CASSSGPFYEQYF
TGTGCCAGCAGCTCTGGGCCATTCTACGAGCAGTACTTC
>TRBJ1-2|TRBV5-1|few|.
CASSLGVLGGSEFYGYTF
TGCGCCAGCAGCTTGGGAGTCCTGGGCGGCTCCGAATTCTATGGCTACACCTTC
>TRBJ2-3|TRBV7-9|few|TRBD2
CASSLLSGRSVTDTQYF
TGTGCCAGCAGCTTACTTAGCGGGAGGTCGGTCACAGATACGCAGTATTTT
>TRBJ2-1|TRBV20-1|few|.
CSARDQGYNAEQFF
TGCAGTGCTAGAGATCAAGGGTACAACGCTGAGCAGTTCTTC
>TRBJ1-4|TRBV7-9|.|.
CASSSTGRGEKLFF
TGTGCCAGCAGCTCCACTGGAAGAGGGGAAAAACTGTTTTTT
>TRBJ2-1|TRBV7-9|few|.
CASSARLALSNEQFF
TGTGCCAGCAGCGCCCGGCTAGCCCTATCCAATGAGCAGTTCTTC
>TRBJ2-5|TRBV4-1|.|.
CASSQESSQETQYF
TGCGCCAGCAGCCAAGAATCGAGCCAAGAGACCCAGTACTTC
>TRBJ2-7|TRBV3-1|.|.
CASSQVGSASYEQYF
TGTGCCAGCAGCCAAGTGGGTAGCGCCTCCTACGAGCAGTACTTC
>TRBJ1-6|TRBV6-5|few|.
CASSYSSYNSPLHF
TGTGCCAGCAGTTACAGCTCCTATAATTCACCCCTCCACTTT
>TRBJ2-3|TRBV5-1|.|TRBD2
CASSTGTSSITDTQYF
TGCGCCAGCAGCACGGGGACTAGTTCTATCACAGATACGCAGTATTTT
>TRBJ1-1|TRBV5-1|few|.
CASSRRQGNTEAFF
TGCGCCAGCAGCCGACGTCAGGGGAACACTGAAGCTTTCTTT
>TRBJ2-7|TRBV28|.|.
CASSLWGDPVSYEQYF
TGTGCCAGCAGTTTATGGGGGGACCCTGTTTCCTACGAGCAGTACTTC
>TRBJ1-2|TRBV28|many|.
CASSSGEHGYTF
TGTGCCAGCAGTTCCGGGGAGCATGGCTACACCTTC